This TCR beta chain was sequenced for a study of blood T cell repertoires in COVID-19. In the original workflow: Amplification of reference gene primers was used by the study to estimate nucleated cell counts. Here immunoSEQ multiplex PCR was the method, and the copy in TCRdb shows in-frame clones only, minus some. V and J calls and clone size come straight from that table; D and trimming were deduced from the DNA. This sample carries 70,000 to 90,000 clones, roughly 88% of them seen once, and the ten largest clones take nearly 45%. Germline values: CDR1 SGHRS, CDR2 YFSETQ. This CDR3 has 16 amino acids. V lost 0 bases to trimming and J lost 7 bases; unmatched junction nucleotides: 9.

The clonotype comes from a human donor in a cohort sampled during active COVID-19. The chain joins TRBV5-1 to TRBJ2-1, with 8 bases aligning to TRBD2. The material sequenced was peripheral blood. In DNA, the CDR3 is TGCGCCAGCAGCTTGGACCCGGGACTAGGCATGAATGAGCAGTTCTTC. Protein: CASSLDPGLGMNEQFF.